The T cell receptor (beta chain) under discussion was sequenced for a study of CD8 T cells in ankylosing spondylitis. TCRdb re-called the 5' RACE reads through MiXCR, storing one row per CDR3 protein. This sample has around 100,000 distinct CDR3 sequences, with more than 8.5% found just once. The study, taken as a whole, reports: Among TCR beta sequences, a motif of several highly homologous variants appeared characteristic of ankylosing spondylitis blood.

The V end lost 8 bases, the J end lost 0 bases, and 17 bases lay between the germline ends. The length of the CDR3 is 17 residues. Germline CDR1 and CDR2: ENHRY and SYGVKD. In its sample, this clonotype was seen many times. Its antigen is as yet unknown. Sequencing was performed on blood, either unsorted or a sorted T cell fraction (not recorded which). This TCR came from a male donor with ankylosing spondylitis. The V call is TRBV10-3, the J call TRBJ2-6; a possible D gene is TRBD1 (6 bases). The CDR3 nucleotides are TGTGCCATCGGACAGACAGAACCAAGCTCTGGGGCCAACGTCCTGACTTTC. It codes for CAIGQTEPSSGANVLTF.